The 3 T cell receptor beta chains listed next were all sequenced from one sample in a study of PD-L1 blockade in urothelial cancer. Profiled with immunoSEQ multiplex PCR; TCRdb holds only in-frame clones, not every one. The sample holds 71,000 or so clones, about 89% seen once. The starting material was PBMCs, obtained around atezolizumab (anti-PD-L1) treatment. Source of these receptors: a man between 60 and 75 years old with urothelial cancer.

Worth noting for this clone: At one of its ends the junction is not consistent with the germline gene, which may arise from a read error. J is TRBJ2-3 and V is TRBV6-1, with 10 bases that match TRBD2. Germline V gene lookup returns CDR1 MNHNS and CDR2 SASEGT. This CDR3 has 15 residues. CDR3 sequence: CASSEAFGLAGVRDF. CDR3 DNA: TGTGCCAGCAGTGAAGCTTTTGGGCTAGCGGGGGTCAGGGATTTT.

In nucleotides, the CDR3 is TGTGCCAGCAGTGACCGCCCCATCCTCGGCGGGAGCTCCTACAATGAGCAGTTCTTC. It is translated as CASSDRPILGGSSYNEQFF. The chain links TRBV6-4 to TRBJ2-1; 7 bases align to TRBD2. CDR3 length: 19 residues. After removal of 2 bases from V and 0 bases from J, the junction contained 13 bases not matched to a gene. Per the germline V gene, CDR1 is MRHNA and CDR2 is SNTAGT.

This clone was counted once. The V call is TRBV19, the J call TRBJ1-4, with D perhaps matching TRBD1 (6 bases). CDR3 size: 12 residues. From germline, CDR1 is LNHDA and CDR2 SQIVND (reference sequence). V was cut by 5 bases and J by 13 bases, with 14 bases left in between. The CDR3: CASSPTGSGLFF. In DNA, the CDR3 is TGTGCCAGTAGTCCGACAGGCTCAGGACTGTTTTTT.